These 14 T cell receptor beta chains were all obtained from the same sample, sequenced in a study of blood T cell repertoires in COVID-19. TCRdb keeps only in-frame clones here, not all; method: immunoSEQ multiplex PCR. The repertoire has about 500,000 clones, roughly 91% of them found once; the top ten carry less than 9%. The sequencing input was peripheral blood. The origin of the receptors is a woman between 50 and 59 years old with COVID-19, enrolled during active disease.

This chain joins TRBV7-9 and TRBJ2-1; a possible D gene is TRBD1 (5 bases). Looked up from germline, CDR1 is SEHNR and CDR2 is FQNEAQ (reference sequence). Trimming shortened V by 1 base and J by 9 bases, and 10 bases separated the two germline ends. The CDR3 has 13 residues. The chain's CDR3 is CASSLVQGGEQFF. DNA for the CDR3: TGTGCCAGCAGCTTAGTCCAGGGCGGTGAGCAGTTCTTC. Full variable domain (remainder filled in from reference TRBV7-9 and TRBJ2-1): DTGVSQNPRHKITKRGQNVTFRCDPISEHNRLYWYRQTLGQGPEFLTYFQNEAQLEKSRLLSDRFSAERPKGSFSTLEIQRTEQGDSAMYLCASSLVQGGEQFFGPGTRLTVL.

V and J are TRBV6-5 and TRBJ2-7; TRBD2 matches 7 bases. This CDR3 contains 13 residues. In germline, CDR1 is MNHEY, CDR2 SVGAGI. J was trimmed by 2 bases and V by 11 bases; bases with no gene match: 9. The CDR3 DNA is TGTGCCTCCAACGGGGGGTCCGCCTACGAGCAGTACTTC. This sequence encodes CASNGGSAYEQYF.

The CDR3 bases are TGTGCCAGCCAACTACCGGGGAGCTATGGCTACACCTTC. It codes for CASQLPGSYGYTF. V is TRBV28 and J is TRBJ1-2, with D uncertain. Looked up from germline, CDR1 is MDHEN and CDR2 is SYDVKM. V was trimmed by 8 bases and J by 4 bases, leaving 14 bases between them. CDR3 size: 13 residues.

The chain has TRBV6-5 and TRBJ1-2; D remains unclear. The CDR3 loop spans 14 amino acids. V shed 0 bases and J shed 8 bases, with 13 bases lying between them. Germline values: CDR1 MNHEY, CDR2 SVGAGI. CDR3 residues: CASSYSSDGVGYTF. The CDR3 region has the DNA TGTGCCAGCAGTTACTCAAGCGACGGGGTGGGCTACACCTTC.

The chain couples TRBV3-1 (or the pseudogene TRBV3-2) to TRBJ1-4, with a weak D call TRBD1 (6 bases). This CDR3 has 14 residues. Trimming cost V 6 bases and J 8 bases, with 16 bases left between them. Germline V gene data show CDR1 as LGHDT and CDR2 as YNNKEL (reference sequence). DNA for the CDR3: TGTGCCAGCAGTTCACAGGGAAAGGAAGAAAAACTGTTTTTT. This encodes CASSSQGKEEKLFF.

This rearrangement joins TRBV18 to TRBJ1-6, with 10 bases matching TRBD1. V gave up 6 bases and J gave up 1 base; unmatched junction bases: 9. CDR3 length: 18 amino acids. Germline CDR1 and CDR2: KGHSH and LQKENI. CDR3 nucleotides: TGTGCCAGCTCGCCTCGGGACAGGGGTGCTTCCTATAATTCACCCCTCCACTTT. Protein: CASSPRDRGASYNSPLHF.

The V call is TRBV7-9, the J call TRBJ1-1, with D perhaps matching TRBD1 (6 bases). This CDR3 contains 15 residues. Per the germline V gene, CDR1 is SEHNR and CDR2 is FQNEAQ (reference sequence). The germline V and J ends were trimmed by 4 bases and 1 base, with 13 bases remaining between them. In DNA form, the CDR3 reads TGTGCCAGCAGCTCTCTGACAGGCTGGAACACTGAAGCTTTCTTT. Its translation: CASSSLTGWNTEAFF.

A word on this clone: In the same sample, other DNA sequences code for this CDR3. The chain has TRBV3-1 (or the pseudogene TRBV3-2) and TRBJ1-1, with 8 bases lining up with TRBD1. Trimming removed 3 bases from V and 3 bases from J; junction bases left unmatched: 3. Germline assignment: CDR1 LGHDT and CDR2 YNNKEL (reference sequence). The CDR3 runs 14 residues. The CDR3 DNA reads TGTGCCAGCAGCCATTTGACAGGGGACACTGAAGCTTTCTTT. Amino acids: CASSHLTGDTEAFF.

The rearrangement uses TRBV5-1 and TRBJ1-2, with a possible D match to TRBD1 (6 bases). The V gene's germline CDR1 is SGHRS and CDR2 YFSETQ. The CDR3 is 13 amino acids. The V and J ends lost 2 bases and 2 bases respectively, with 7 bases between them. CDR3 sequence: CASSFTGNYGYTF. The CDR3 bases are TGCGCCAGCAGCTTCACAGGGAACTATGGCTACACCTTC.

Of note for this clone: This sample includes further DNA sequences coding for the same CDR3. The rearrangement links TRBV30 to TRBJ2-5, with D perhaps matching TRBD2 (6 bases). V lost 3 bases and J 2 bases, leaving 10 bases between the germline ends. Germline CDR1 and CDR2: GTSNPN and SVGIG (reference sequence). The CDR3 is 13 residues long. Here the CDR3 reads CAWSGGLQETQYF. CDR3 bases: TGTGCCTGGAGCGGGGGTTTACAAGAGACCCAGTACTTC.

The CDR3 DNA reads TGTGCCAGCAGCTTAAGGACAGGGGGGCGAGAAAAACTGTTTTTT. Translating it yields CASSLRTGGREKLFF. V usage is TRBV7-8 and J usage is TRBJ1-4; 10 bases are a match to TRBD1. Trimming at V came to 2 bases and at J to 8 bases, leaving 5 bases not matched to a gene. Germline V gene sequence: CDR1 SGHVS, CDR2 FQNEAQ. The CDR3 extends over 15 amino acids.

The chain links TRBV30 to TRBJ1-3; tentatively, D is TRBD1 (5 bases). Germline V gives CDR1 GTSNPN, CDR2 SVGIG (reference sequence). This CDR3 region has 16 residues. Trimming left V 2 bases short and J 0 bases short, with 14 bases between. CDR3 region: CAWSTLDSLSGNTIYF. The CDR3 coding sequence is TGTGCCTGGAGTACACTTGACAGCCTCTCTGGAAACACCATATATTTT.

The chain couples TRBV21-1 to TRBJ1-5. TRBV21-1 is shown as a pseudogene. The CDR3 extends over 17 amino acids. CDR3 coding DNA: TGTGCCAGCAGCAAAGAGAAGTCGAACTTGGGCAATCAGCCCCAGCATTTT. The encoded protein is CASSKEKSNLGNQPQHF.

This clone was picked up one time. The genes are TRBV28 and TRBJ2-3; D perhaps matches TRBD2 (5 bases). This CDR3 has 15 residues. Germline-derived CDR1 and CDR2 are MDHEN and SYDVKM. Trimming removed 6 bases from V and 0 bases from J, with 13 bases in between. CDR3 loop: CASSPFGISTDTQYF. The CDR3 DNA reads as TGTGCCAGCAGCCCTTTCGGGATTAGCACAGATACGCAGTATTTT.